This paragraph reports one TCR beta chain. The antigen remains undetermined. This sample was taken from a study of beta chain features in type 1 diabetes. Study results and caveats: For type 1 diabetes patients, VDJ junctions showed fewer insertions and more deletions.

Expressed TCRB transcripts were sequenced because the isolated RNA had all been reverse transcribed beforehand. Profiling relied on immunoSEQ multiplex PCR, and the TCRdb table lists in-frame clones only, not all of them. Here the sample spans approximately 170,000 clones, approximately 9.1% being singletons. The V gene's germline CDR1 is GTSNPN and CDR2 SVGIG (reference sequence). The V end lost 6 bases, the J end lost 0 bases, and 14 bases lay between the germline ends. CDR3 length: 14 amino acids. This clonotype originated in a young woman in good health. The sample comprised central memory CD4+ T cells from blood. The chain couples TRBV30 to TRBJ1-2; D may be TRBD1 (5 bases). CDR3 nucleotide sequence: TGTGCCTGCCTTGGGGGGGGAACTAACTATGGCTACACCTTC. Protein: CACLGGGTNYGYTF. Based on the CDR3 plus reference TRBV30 and TRBJ1-2, the full variable domain is SQTIHQWPATLVQPVGSPLSLECTVEGTSNPNLYWYRQAAGRGLQLLFYSVGIGQISSEVPQNLSASRPQDRQFILSSKKLLLSDSGFYLCACLGGGTNYGYTFGSGTRLTVV.